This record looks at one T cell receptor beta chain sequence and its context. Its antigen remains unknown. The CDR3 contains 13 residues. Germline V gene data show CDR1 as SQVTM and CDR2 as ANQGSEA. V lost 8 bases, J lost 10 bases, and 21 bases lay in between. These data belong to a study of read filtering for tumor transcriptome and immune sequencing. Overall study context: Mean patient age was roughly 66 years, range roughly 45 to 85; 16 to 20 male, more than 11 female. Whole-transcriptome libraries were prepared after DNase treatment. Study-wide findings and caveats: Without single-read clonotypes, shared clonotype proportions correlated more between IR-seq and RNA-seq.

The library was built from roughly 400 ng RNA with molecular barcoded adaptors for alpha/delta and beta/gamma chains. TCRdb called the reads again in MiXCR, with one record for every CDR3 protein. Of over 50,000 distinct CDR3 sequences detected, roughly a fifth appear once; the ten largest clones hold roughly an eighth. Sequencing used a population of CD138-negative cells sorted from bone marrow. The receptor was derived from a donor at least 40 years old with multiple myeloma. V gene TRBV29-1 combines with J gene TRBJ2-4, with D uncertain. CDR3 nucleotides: TGCAGCACAACGAACCAGTTAGACGGGATTCAGTACTTC. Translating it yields CSTTNQLDGIQYF.